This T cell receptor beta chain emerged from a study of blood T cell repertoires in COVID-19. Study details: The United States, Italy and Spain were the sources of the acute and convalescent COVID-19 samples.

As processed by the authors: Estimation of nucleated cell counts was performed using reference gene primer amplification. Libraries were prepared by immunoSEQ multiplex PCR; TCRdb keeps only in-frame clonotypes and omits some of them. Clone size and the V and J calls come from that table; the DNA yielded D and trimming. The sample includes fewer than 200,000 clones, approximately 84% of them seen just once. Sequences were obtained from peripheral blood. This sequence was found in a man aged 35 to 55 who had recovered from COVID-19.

CDR3 sequence: CASSQEAGGLSGANVLTF. The DNA of the CDR3 is TGCGCCAGCAGCCAAGAAGCAGGGGGCCTCTCTGGGGCCAACGTCCTGACTTTC. The chain employs TRBV4-1 and TRBJ2-6; 8 bases are shared with TRBD1. Germline trimming cut 0 bases from V and 0 bases from J; bases unmatched to any gene: 4. The CDR3 spans 18 residues. Germline loops: CDR1 MGHRA, CDR2 YSYEKL.